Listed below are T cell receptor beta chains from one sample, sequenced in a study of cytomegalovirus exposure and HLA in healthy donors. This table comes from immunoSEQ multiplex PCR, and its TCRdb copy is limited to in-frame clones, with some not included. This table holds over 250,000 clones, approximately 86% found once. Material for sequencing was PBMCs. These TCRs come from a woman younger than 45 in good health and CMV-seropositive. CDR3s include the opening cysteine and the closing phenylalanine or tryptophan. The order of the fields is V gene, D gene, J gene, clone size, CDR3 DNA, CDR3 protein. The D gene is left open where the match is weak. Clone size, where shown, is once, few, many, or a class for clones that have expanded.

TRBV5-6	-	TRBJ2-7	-	TGTGCCAGCAGCTTAATGGTGACTCGCTACGAGCAGTACTTC	CASSLMVTRYEQYF
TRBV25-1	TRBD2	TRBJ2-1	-	TGTGCCAGCAGGGCGGGGGGGAGCTCCTACAATGAGCAGTTCTTC	CASRAGGSSYNEQFF
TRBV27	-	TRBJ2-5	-	TGTGCCAGCAGTTCCAACGGGGTCGTAGAGACCCAGTACTTC	CASSSNGVVETQYF
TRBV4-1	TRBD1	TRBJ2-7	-	TGCGCCAGCAGCTCACAGGGGGCGTCCTACGAGCAGTACTTC	CASSSQGASYEQYF
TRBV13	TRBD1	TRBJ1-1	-	TGTGCCAGCAGCTTCAACAGGGGTGGAAACACTGAAGCTTTCTTT	CASSFNRGGNTEAFF
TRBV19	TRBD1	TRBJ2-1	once	TGTGCCAGTAGTCACGGGACAGGCCCCCCCATACCATACAATGAGCAGTTCTTC	CASSHGTGPPIPYNEQFF
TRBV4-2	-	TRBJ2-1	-	TGTGCCAGCAGCTGGCCCGGCAATGAGCAGTTCTTC	CASSWPGNEQFF
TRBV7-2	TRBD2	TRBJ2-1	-	TGTGCCAGCAGCTCGCTAGCGGGACATGAGCAGTTCTTC	CASSSLAGHEQFF
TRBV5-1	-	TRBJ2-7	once	TGCGCCAGCAGCTGGGAGGACGGCTACGAGCAGTACTTC	CASSWEDGYEQYF
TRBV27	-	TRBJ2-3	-	TGTGCCAGCAGAAACGACCCGGATACGCAGTATTTT	CASRNDPDTQYF
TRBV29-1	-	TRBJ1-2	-	TGCAGCGTTGATAAGGTATGGGACACCGGTTCACATGGCTACACCTTC	CSVDKVWDTGSHGYTF
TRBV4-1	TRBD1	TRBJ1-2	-	TGCGCCAGCAGCCCCCATGTATTGGTGCAGGGGGCTTATGGCTACACCTTC	CASSPHVLVQGAYGYTF
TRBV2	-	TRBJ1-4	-	TGTGCCAGCAGGAACAGCGGCCTCGATGAAAAACTGTTTTTT	CASRNSGLDEKLFF
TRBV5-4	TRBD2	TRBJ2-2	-	TGTGCCAGCAGCTTGTTGGAACTAGCGGGATGGGGCACCGGGGAGCTGTTTTTT	CASSLLELAGWGTGELFF
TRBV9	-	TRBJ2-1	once	TGTGCCAGCAGCGTAGTGATAGGAGGGTACAATGAGCAGTTCTTC	CASSVVIGGYNEQFF
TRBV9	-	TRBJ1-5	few	TGTGCCAGCAGTCGTGGACTCCTGGGGGATCAGCCCCAGCATTTT	CASSRGLLGDQPQHF
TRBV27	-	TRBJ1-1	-	TGTGCCAGCTGGGCGCAGAACACTGAGGCTTTCTTT	CASWAQNTEAFF
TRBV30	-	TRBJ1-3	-	TGTGCCTGGAGTGTACGGGGGGCCACTGGAAACACCATATATTTT	CAWSVRGATGNTIYF
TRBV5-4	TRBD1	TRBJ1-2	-	TGTGCCAGCAGCCTACCGGGACAGGGGTCTTATTATGGCTACACCTTC	CASSLPGQGSYYGYTF
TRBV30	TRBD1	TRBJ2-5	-	TGTGCCTGGGAGTCGGCAAGGGGGCCACGGGAGACCCAGTACTTC	CAWESARGPRETQYF
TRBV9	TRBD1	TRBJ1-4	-	TGTGCCAGCAGCTTCCAGGGGGCCCCAAATGAAAAACTGTTTTTT	CASSFQGAPNEKLFF
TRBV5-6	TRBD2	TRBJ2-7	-	TGTGCCAGCAGCTTGGCAAGAAGACTAGCGGGGACCGCCTACGAGCAGTACTTC	CASSLARRLAGTAYEQYF
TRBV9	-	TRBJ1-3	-	TGTGCCAGCAGCGTAGGGGGAGCCTCTGGAAACACCATATATTTT	CASSVGGASGNTIYF
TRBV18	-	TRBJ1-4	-	TGTGCCAGCTCACCCAGTAGAAATGAAAAACTGTTTTTT	CASSPSRNEKLFF
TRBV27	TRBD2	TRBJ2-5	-	TGTGCCAGCACGGGACTAGCGGGCCGGGGAGAGACCCAGTACTTC	CASTGLAGRGETQYF
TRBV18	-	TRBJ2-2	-	TGTGCCAGCTCACTAAAAAAGGGGACCGGGGAGCTGTTTTTT	CASSLKKGTGELFF
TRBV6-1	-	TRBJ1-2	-	TGTGCCAGCAGTGGCCTCCCCCGCTATGGCTACACCTTC	CASSGLPRYGYTF
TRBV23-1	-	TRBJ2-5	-	TGCGCCAGCAGTCAATCGCGGACGGATCAAGAGACCCAGTACTTC	CASSQSRTDQETQYF
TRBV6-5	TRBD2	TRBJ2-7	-	TGTGCCAGCAGTTACTCCGTCCGGGGGGGCTTCTACGAGCAGTACTTC	CASSYSVRGGFYEQYF
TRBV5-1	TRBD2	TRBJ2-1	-	TGCGCCAGCAGCAGGACTAGCGGGAGGGCTTCCTACAATGAGCAGTTCTTC	CASSRTSGRASYNEQFF
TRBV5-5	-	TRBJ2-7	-	TGTGCCAGCAGCTTGGAGGGCTCCTACGAGCAGTACTTC	CASSLEGSYEQYF
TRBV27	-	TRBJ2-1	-	TGTGCCAGCAGTTTAAGGAGTTCCGGTTCGGGCAATGAGCAGTTCTTC	CASSLRSSGSGNEQFF
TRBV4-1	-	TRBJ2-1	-	TGCGCCAGCAGCCAAGTTTCCGGTTACGAGCAGTTCTTC	CASSQVSGYEQFF
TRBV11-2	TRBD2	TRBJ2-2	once	TGTGCCAGTCCCGGAGCGGGGGCTTACACCGGGGAGCTGTTTTTT	CASPGAGAYTGELFF
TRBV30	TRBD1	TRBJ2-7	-	TGTGCCTGGAGTTTTGGGACAGGGATCTACGAGCAGTACTTC	CAWSFGTGIYEQYF
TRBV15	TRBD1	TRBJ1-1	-	TGTGCCACCACAACAGGGGCAGGTGAAGCTTTCTTT	CATTTGAGEAFF
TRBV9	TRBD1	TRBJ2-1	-	TGTGCCAGCAGCGCCCGGGACAGGACAGGCAATGAGCAGTTCTTC	CASSARDRTGNEQFF
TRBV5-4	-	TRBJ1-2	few	TGTGCCGCTACAGAAGAACGTGGCTACACCTTC	CAATEERGYTF
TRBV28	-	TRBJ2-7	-	TGTGCCAGCAACTCCCCGACAGGAGCCGAGCAGTACTTC	CASNSPTGAEQYF
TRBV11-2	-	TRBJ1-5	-	TGTGCCAGCAGCTTAGGGGCCCTAGATCAGCCCCAGCATTTT	CASSLGALDQPQHF
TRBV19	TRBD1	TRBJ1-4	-	TGTGCCAGTAGTACCGGGACAGACAATGAAAAACTGTTTTTT	CASSTGTDNEKLFF